Listed below are T cell receptor beta chains from one sample, sequenced in a study of OX40 agonist ivuxolimab in advanced cancers. The repertoire was sequenced with immunoSEQ multiplex PCR; TCRdb's copy has only in-frame clones and lacks some. Here the sample spans some 71,000 clones, about 91% being singletons. Sequences were derived from CD4+ or CD8+ T cells sorted from blood, sampled in a trial of the OX40 agonist ivuxolimab. These receptor sequences come from an adult with an advanced solid tumor such as melanoma, head and neck, liver or kidney cancer. Both conserved end residues are part of each CDR3. The D gene is left open where the match is weak. Only part of the rows carry a size: once, few, many, or a class if the clone is expanded.

TRBJ1-5 | TRBD1 | TRBV19 | once | CASSTTGGWDQPQHF | TGTGCCAGTAGTACGACAGGGGGCTGGGATCAGCCCCAGCATTTT
TRBJ1-1 | - | TRBV4-3 | - | CASSQGPGEVTEAFF | TGCGCCAGCAGCCAAGGTCCAGGGGAGGTCACTGAAGCTTTCTTT
TRBJ2-7 | - | TRBV11-2 | - | CASSLGGPGRNAYEQYF | TGTGCCAGCAGCTTAGGGGGCCCCGGACGCAACGCCTACGAGCAGTACTTC
TRBJ2-2 | - | TRBV16 | few | CASSLGLNTGELFF | TGTGCCAGCAGTTTGGGCCTGAACACCGGGGAGCTGTTTTTT
TRBJ2-7 | - | TRBV11-2 | - | CASSLDRASYEQYF | TGTGCCAGCAGCTTGGACAGAGCGTCCTACGAGCAGTACTTC
TRBJ2-5 | TRBD1 | TRBV13 | - | CASSPGQAIQETQYF | TGTGCCAGCAGCCCAGGACAGGCGATCCAAGAGACCCAGTACTTC
TRBJ2-7 | TRBD2 | TRBV13 | - | CASSPGGSYEQYF | TGTGCCAGCAGCCCGGGGGGGTCCTACGAGCAGTACTTC
TRBJ2-3 | - | TRBV6-6 | once | CASSYSGADTQYF | TGTGCCAGCAGTTACTCTGGAGCGGATACGCAGTATTTT
TRBJ2-2 | TRBD2 | TRBV5-6 | - | CASSLSLAGVTGELFF | TGTGCCAGCAGCTTGAGTCTAGCGGGAGTCACCGGGGAGCTGTTTTTT
TRBJ2-1 | TRBD2 | TRBV15 | once | CATSREPLGLAGGNEQFF | TGTGCCACCAGCAGAGAGCCCCTCGGACTAGCGGGAGGGAATGAGCAGTTCTTC
TRBJ2-1 | - | TRBV19 | once | CATGGQGFSIPLTNEQFF | TGTGCCACCGGGGGGCAGGGTTTTTCCATTCCCCTGACGAATGAGCAGTTCTTC
TRBJ2-7 | TRBD1 | TRBV27 | - | CASSSSTGTYEQYF | TGTGCCAGCAGTTCCTCGACAGGGACCTACGAGCAGTACTTC
TRBJ2-1 | - | TRBV28 | - | CASSQGLYNEQFF | TGTGCCAGCAGTCAGGGTTTGTACAATGAGCAGTTCTTC
TRBJ2-7 | - | TRBV27 | - | CATAFTARYEQYF | TGTGCCACAGCTTTTACAGCGCGTTACGAGCAGTACTTC
TRBJ2-3 | TRBD2 | TRBV5-1 | - | CASTWRASGSGSDTQYF | TGCGCCAGCACCTGGAGGGCTAGCGGGAGTGGATCAGATACGCAGTATTTT
TRBJ1-2 | - | TRBV7-3 | - | CASSFIGGGGYTF | TGTGCCAGCAGCTTCATCGGGGGCGGTGGCTACACCTTC
TRBJ1-1 | - | TRBV11-3 | - | CASSLSQYMNTEAFF | TGTGCCAGCAGTTTAAGCCAGTACATGAACACTGAAGCTTTCTTT
TRBJ1-3 | TRBD1 | TRBV11-2 | - | CASSFLIDGTGIGNTIYF | TGTGCCAGCAGCTTCCTTATCGACGGGACAGGGATCGGAAACACCATATATTTT
TRBJ1-2 | TRBD1 | TRBV7-2 | once | CASSSGTVYGYTF | TGTGCCAGCAGCTCCGGGACAGTTTATGGCTACACCTTC
TRBJ2-1 | - | TRBV5-1 | - | CASSLGGGPYNEQFF | TGCGCCAGCAGCTTGGGAGGGGGACCCTACAATGAGCAGTTCTTC
TRBJ2-1 | TRBD2 | TRBV4-2 | - | CASRRILAGDNEQFF | TGTGCCAGCAGACGTATCCTAGCGGGAGACAATGAGCAGTTCTTC
TRBJ1-2 | - | TRBV6-5 | - | CASRENYGYTF | TGTGCCAGCCGGGAAAACTATGGCTACACCTTC
TRBJ1-5 | - | TRBV30 | - | CAWSLGRSNQPQHF | TGTGCCTGGAGCTTGGGTCGAAGCAATCAGCCCCAGCATTTT
TRBJ2-7 | TRBD2 | TRBV27 | - | CASSLAGGVTYEQYF | TGTGCCAGCAGTTTAGCGGGAGGCGTGACCTACGAGCAGTACTTC
TRBJ2-7 | TRBD2 | TRBV6-5 | - | CASSQTSASYEQYF | TGTGCCAGCAGCCAGACTAGCGCTTCCTACGAGCAGTACTTC
TRBJ1-2 | - | TRBV23-1 | once | CASAAACYTF | TGCGCCAGCGCCGCAGCGTGCTACACCTTC
TRBJ1-1 | TRBD1 | TRBV2 | - | CARRHTGVNTEAFF | TGTGCCAGACGGCACACAGGGGTGAACACTGAAGCTTTCTTT
TRBJ1-4 | - | TRBV30 | - | CAWSEGLNEKLFF | TGTGCCTGGAGCGAGGGGCTCAACGAAAAACTGTTTTTT
TRBJ2-1 | TRBD2 | TRBV10-3 | - | CAISTGAGVYNEQFF | TGTGCCATCAGTACCGGGGCGGGAGTCTACAATGAGCAGTTCTTC
TRBJ2-1 | TRBD2 | TRBV4-3 | - | CASSQDFPSGSRYNEQFF | TGCGCCAGCAGCCAAGATTTCCCTAGCGGGAGTCGGTACAATGAGCAGTTCTTC
TRBJ2-3 | - | TRBV10-1 | - | CASSLSESTDTQYF | TGCGCCAGCAGCCTTAGCGAGAGCACAGATACGCAGTATTTT
TRBJ1-1 | - | TRBV4-2 | - | CAMSGGRNTEAFF | TGTGCCATGTCCGGCGGGAGAAACACTGAAGCTTTCTTT
TRBJ1-2 | TRBD1 | TRBV6-5 | - | CASSGQGAFGYTF | TGTGCCAGCTCGGGACAGGGGGCTTTTGGCTACACCTTC
TRBJ2-1 | - | TRBV6-6 | many | CATRLEVNEQFF | TGTGCCACACGACTAGAAGTCAATGAGCAGTTCTTC
TRBJ2-3 | - | TRBV6-1 | - | CASSRVSTDTQYF | TGTGCCAGCTCAAGAGTGAGCACAGATACGCAGTATTTT
TRBJ2-1 | TRBD2 | TRBV6-5 | - | CASSYFREENEQFF | TGTGCCAGCAGTTACTTCCGGGAGGAAAATGAGCAGTTCTTC
TRBJ2-5 | - | TRBV7-8 | - | CASSLVGSGQETQYF | TGTGCCAGCAGCTTAGTCGGTTCAGGTCAAGAGACCCAGTACTTC
TRBJ2-3 | TRBD1 | TRBV11-3 | - | CASSPTGTGGFSDTQYF | TGTGCCAGCAGCCCCACCGGGACAGGGGGTTTTTCAGATACGCAGTATTTT
TRBJ2-7 | - | TRBV10-2 | - | CASSEAGDSYEQYF | TGCGCCAGCAGTGAGGCAGGGGATTCCTACGAGCAGTACTTC
TRBJ2-1 | TRBD2 | TRBV4-2 | - | CASSQVLAEPASYNEQFF | TGTGCCAGCAGCCAAGTACTAGCGGAGCCCGCCTCCTACAATGAGCAGTTCTTC
TRBJ1-5 | - | TRBV10-3 | - | CAISEVGHDNQPQHF | TGTGCCATCAGTGAGGTAGGGCATGACAATCAGCCCCAGCATTTT
TRBJ2-5 | - | TRBV11-2 | - | CASTHPRETQYF | TGTGCCAGCACCCACCCACGGGAGACCCAGTACTTC
TRBJ1-2 | - | TRBV4-3 | - | CASSQAGSGSGYTF | TGCGCCAGCAGCCAGGCAGGGTCGGGGAGTGGCTACACCTTC
TRBJ2-6 | TRBD2 | TRBV28 | - | CASSPGTTAGANVLTF | TGTGCCAGCAGTCCCGGGACTACCGCGGGGGCCAACGTCCTGACTTTC
TRBJ2-3 | TRBD2 | TRBV6-6 | - | CASSYSGLAGSDTQYF | TGTGCCAGCAGTTACTCGGGACTAGCGGGATCAGATACGCAGTATTTT
TRBJ2-1 | TRBD2 | TRBV11-1 | - | CASSLGLAGDNEQFF | TGTGCCAGCAGCTTAGGACTAGCGGGGGACAATGAGCAGTTCTTC
TRBJ2-5 | TRBD2 | TRBV23-1 | - | CASSHSGRGTAAQYF | TGCGCCAGCAGTCATTCGGGGCGGGGGACGGCGGCCCAGTACTTC
TRBJ2-5 | TRBD2 | TRBV6-6 | - | CASSKVAGEFQETQYF | TGTGCCAGCAGTAAGGTAGCGGGAGAATTCCAAGAGACCCAGTACTTC
TRBJ2-1 | - | TRBV11-2 | - | CASSTTHQSVQGNEQFF | TGTGCCAGCAGCACTACCCACCAGAGCGTTCAAGGCAATGAGCAGTTCTTC
TRBJ2-2 | - | TRBV7-9 | - | CASSLVRFPGELFF | TGTGCCAGCAGCTTGGTACGGTTCCCCGGGGAGCTGTTTTTT